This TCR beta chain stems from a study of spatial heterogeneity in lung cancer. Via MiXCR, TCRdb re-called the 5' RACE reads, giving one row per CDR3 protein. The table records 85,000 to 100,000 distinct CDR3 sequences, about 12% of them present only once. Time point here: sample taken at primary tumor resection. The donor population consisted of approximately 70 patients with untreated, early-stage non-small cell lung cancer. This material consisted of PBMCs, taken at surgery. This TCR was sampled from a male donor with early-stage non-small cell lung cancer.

CDR3 bases: TGTGCCAGTAGGGGGGACTTTTTCCCCTACAATGAGCAGTTCTTC. It codes for CASRGDFFPYNEQFF. The chain uses TRBV19 and TRBJ2-1; D is perhaps TRBD2 (6 bases). The V gene lost 6 bases and the J gene lost 2 bases, with 14 bases spanning the gap. Germline CDR1 and CDR2: LNHDA and SQIVND (reference sequence). The CDR3 extends over 15 amino acids.